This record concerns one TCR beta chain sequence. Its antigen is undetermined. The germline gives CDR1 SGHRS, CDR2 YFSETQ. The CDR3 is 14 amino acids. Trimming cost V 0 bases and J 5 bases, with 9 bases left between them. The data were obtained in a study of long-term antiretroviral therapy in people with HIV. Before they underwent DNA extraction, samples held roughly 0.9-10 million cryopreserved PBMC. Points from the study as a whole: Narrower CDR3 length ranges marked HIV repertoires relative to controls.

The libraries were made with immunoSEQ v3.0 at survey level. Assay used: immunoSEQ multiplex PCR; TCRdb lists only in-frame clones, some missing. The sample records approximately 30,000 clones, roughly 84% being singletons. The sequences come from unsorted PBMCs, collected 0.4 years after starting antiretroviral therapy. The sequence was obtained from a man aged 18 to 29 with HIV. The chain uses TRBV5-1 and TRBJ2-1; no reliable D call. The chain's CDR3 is CASSLDRRDNEQFF. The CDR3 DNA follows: TGCGCCAGCAGCTTGGACCGACGGGACAATGAGCAGTTCTTC. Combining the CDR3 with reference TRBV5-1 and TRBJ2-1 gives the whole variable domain KAGVTQTPRYLIKTRGQQVTLSCSPISGHRSVSWYQQTPGQGLQFLFEYFSETQRNKGNFPGRFSGRQFSNSRSEMNVSTLELGDSALYLCASSLDRRDNEQFFGPGTRLTVL.